This T cell receptor beta chain was obtained from a study of cytomegalovirus exposure and HLA in healthy donors. As for the study in general: Researchers previously reported finding fewer than 140 million unique TCR beta sequences from some 180 million T cells.

V lost 2 bases and J 0 bases, leaving 15 bases between the germline ends. The germline CDR1 and CDR2 sequences are SGHVS and FNYEAQ. The CDR3 has 17 amino acids. PCR was performed using 60 Vbeta and 13 Jbeta primers. The table came from immunoSEQ multiplex PCR; TCRdb's copy has only in-frame clones and leaves some out. The sample yields some 140,000 clones, roughly 74% seen once. This sequence was found in a man younger than 30 in good health and CMV-seronegative. The material sequenced was PBMCs. V usage is TRBV7-6 and J usage is TRBJ2-3; D perhaps matches TRBD1 (5 bases). In nucleotides, the CDR3 is TGTGCCAGCAGCTTATTCGGTCCAGGGCTCAGCACAGATACGCAGTATTTT. This gives the protein CASSLFGPGLSTDTQYF.